This T cell receptor beta chain was sequenced in a study of blood T cell repertoires in COVID-19. Study summary: Collection of acute and convalescent COVID-19 samples took place in the United States, Italy and Spain. From T cells, B-cell-depleted T cells, or PBMCs came the material, which was cDNA or gDNA.

This clone was seen only a few times. This CDR3 comprises 14 residues. CDR1 is MDHEN and CDR2 is SYDVKM in the germline V gene. Trimming took 5 bases from V and 3 from J, leaving 14 bases between them. In the study's own analysis: Reference gene primer amplification yielded estimated nucleated cell counts. Generated by immunoSEQ multiplex PCR, the TCRdb table keeps only in-frame clones and is missing some. D and trimming were read from the DNA, whereas the V and J calls and clone size are those reported in that table. The sample has about 200,000 clones, 80% to 90% seen once; the top ten hold about 4.9%.

Source material: peripheral blood. The chain is built from TRBV28 and TRBJ2-7; TRBD1 is a possible D gene (5 bases). The TCR originated in a woman older than 75 with acute or convalescent COVID-19. CDR3 sequence reads: CASSGQGSFYEQYF. The CDR3 DNA follows: TGTGCCAGCAGTGGTCAGGGTAGTTTCTACGAGCAGTACTTC.